This T cell receptor (beta chain) comes out of a study of blood T cell repertoires in COVID-19. The wider study: Collection of acute and convalescent COVID-19 samples took place in the United States, Italy and Spain. Sample material is recorded as cDNA or gDNA derived from T cells, B-cell-depleted T cells, or PBMCs.

Repertoires were generated with immunoSEQ multiplex PCR, while TCRdb's copy carries only in-frame clones and drops some. The sample holds around 97,000 clones, roughly nine tenths seen once. Germline loops: CDR1 MDHEN, CDR2 SYDVKM. CDR3 length: 16 amino acids. On this clone itself: The junction does not match germline at one end; this may be a read error.

The sequenced sample was peripheral blood. The sequence came from a man aged 45-65 years in a cohort sampled during active COVID-19. The chain joins TRBV28 to TRBJ1-2; D might be TRBD1 (5 bases). The CDR3 DNA reads TGTGCCCGCAGTTCCGGGGGGGGGAAGTTTGGCTATGGCTACACCTTC. It is translated as CARSSGGGKFGYGYTF.